This entry lists 22 T cell receptor beta chains sequenced from one sample in a study of CD8 T cells in Susac syndrome. About 0.45 to 1 ug RNA was reverse transcribed with random hexamers. TCRdb passed the immunoSEQ multiplex PCR reads through MiXCR, listing each CDR3 protein once. The sample lists around 300,000 distinct CDR3 sequences, 92% occurring once. Sequencing used CD4+ T cells from PBMCs. The receptors stem from a human donor with multiple sclerosis.

The V and J genes are TRBV6-5 and TRBJ2-7, with TRBD1 identical over 9 bases. CDR1 MNHEY and CDR2 SVGAGI come from the germline V gene. The CDR3 covers 15 residues. V lost 11 bases and J lost 3; bases outside the gene matches: 14. DNA of the CDR3: TGTGCCTCCTCTGCGGGGACAGGGATCGTCTACGAGCAGTACTTC. This codes for CASSAGTGIVYEQYF.

This chain connects TRBV6-5 to TRBJ1-3, with D possibly TRBD1 on 6 matching bases. Trimming cost V 2 bases and J 1 base, with 9 bases left between them. The germline V gene has CDR1 MNHEY and CDR2 SVGAGI. CDR3 length: 15 residues. This chain's CDR3 is CASSYVQGSGNTIYF. CDR3 sequence (DNA): TGTGCCAGCAGTTACGTACAGGGTTCTGGAAACACCATATATTTT.

This CDR3 reads CASSLQINLQETQYF. CDR3 nucleotide sequence: TGCGCCAGCAGCTTGCAGATCAACTTGCAAGAGACCCAGTACTTC. The genes are TRBV5-1 and TRBJ2-5; D unresolved. The CDR3 is 15 amino acids. V lost 1 base, J lost 2 bases, and 12 bases lay in between. CDR1 is SGHRS, CDR2 YFSETQ, per germline. Combining the CDR3 with reference TRBV5-1 and TRBJ2-5 gives the whole variable domain KAGVTQTPRYLIKTRGQQVTLSCSPISGHRSVSWYQQTPGQGLQFLFEYFSETQRNKGNFPGRFSGRQFSNSRSEMNVSTLELGDSALYLCASSLQINLQETQYFGPGTRLLVL.

This CDR3 is CASSQDSGSGNTIYF. The DNA for the CDR3 is TGTGCCAGCAGCCAAGATTCCGGCTCTGGAAACACCATATATTTT. V usage is TRBV3-1 and J usage is TRBJ1-3; no firm D call. CDR1 LGHDT and CDR2 YNNKEL come from the germline V gene (reference sequence). Trimming removed 0 bases from V and 0 bases from J, with 6 bases in between. The CDR3 contains 15 residues.

This chain connects TRBV2 to TRBJ2-5, with 10 bases identical to TRBD1. The CDR3 spans 14 residues. Looked up from germline, CDR1 is SNHLY and CDR2 is FYNNEI. Unmatched junction bases numbered 5, after V lost 6 bases and J lost 4 bases. The CDR3 loop reads CASRAGTGVETQYF. DNA for the CDR3: TGTGCCAGCAGGGCCGGGACAGGGGTAGAGACCCAGTACTTC.

The chain links TRBV5-6 to TRBJ2-7, with D possibly matching TRBD1 (6 bases). The CDR3 is 14 amino acids. Trimming pared 5 bases from V and 5 bases from J, leaving 17 bases between. CDR1 is SGHDT, CDR2 YYEEEE, per germline. Here the CDR3 DNA reads TGTGCCAGCAGTTTCCAGGGGATTGGACACGAGCAGTACTTC. Translation gives CASSFQGIGHEQYF. The full variable domain, with the rest looked up from reference TRBV5-6 and TRBJ2-7, is DAGVTQSPTHLIKTRGQQVTLRCSPKSGHDTVSWYQQALGQGPQFIFQYYEEEERQRGNFPDRFSGHQFPNYSSELNVNALLLGDSALYLCASSFQGIGHEQYFGPGTRLTVT.

This clonotype was seen a few times. The gene calls are TRBV20-1 and TRBJ2-7, with D possibly being TRBD2 (5 bases). V lost 6 bases to trimming and J lost 3 bases, with 9 bases between them. Germline lookup yields CDR1 DFQATT and CDR2 SNEGSKA (reference sequence). This CDR3 contains 11 residues. The DNA of the CDR3 is TGCAGTGCACTAGGGTACTACGAGCAGTACTTC. Its protein is CSALGYYEQYF.

The rearrangement links TRBV4-2 to TRBJ2-5, with D hard to call. Per the germline V gene, CDR1 is LGHNA and CDR2 is YNFKEQ. V was pared by 1 base and J by 4 bases, with 16 bases between. The CDR3 extends over 16 amino acids. CDR3: CASSQAAQAARETQYF. The CDR3 DNA reads TGTGCCAGCAGCCAAGCTGCTCAGGCGGCGAGAGAGACCCAGTACTTC.

This rearrangement joins TRBV27 to TRBJ2-3; 8 nucleotides match TRBD1. Unmatched junction bases numbered 4, after V lost 8 bases and J lost 3 bases. The germline gives CDR1 MNHEY, CDR2 SMNVEV (reference sequence). This CDR3 has 13 amino acids. The CDR3 nucleotides are TGTGCCAGCGCAGGGGGCTCTACAGATACGCAGTATTTT. Translating gives CASAGGSTDTQYF.

This chain links TRBV5-6 with TRBJ2-2, with a possible D match to TRBD1 (6 bases). Germline CDR1 SGHDT, CDR2 YYEEEE. The CDR3 is made up of 17 amino acids. The ends were cut back, 4 bases at V and 0 bases at J, with 16 bases in the middle. CDR3 region: CASSTYIRGANTGELFF. In DNA form, the CDR3 reads TGTGCCAGCAGCACCTACATCAGGGGAGCGAACACCGGGGAGCTGTTTTTT.

This clonotype showed up just once. V gene TRBV24-1 combines with J gene TRBJ2-1; no reliable D call. Germline CDR1 and CDR2: KGHDR and SFDVKD. The CDR3 extends over 16 amino acids. Trimming stripped 1 base from V and 8 bases from J, with 17 bases between. CDR3 amino acids: CATSDLPASGLDEQFF. CDR3 DNA: TGTGCCACCAGTGATTTACCAGCTAGTGGGTTGGATGAGCAGTTCTTC.

This chain connects TRBV29-1 to TRBJ2-1; tentatively, D is TRBD1 or TRBD2 (5 bases each). This CDR3 region has 16 residues. V was clipped by 5 bases and J by 5 bases, with 22 bases between them. CDR1 is SQVTM and CDR2 is ANQGSEA in the germline V gene. CDR3 protein: CSVPEGRIAANNEQFF. Written as DNA, the CDR3 is TGCAGCGTTCCAGAGGGACGAATCGCGGCGAACAATGAGCAGTTCTTC.

This clonotype was seen just once. The V gene is TRBV30, the J gene TRBJ1-2; no definite D call. V was clipped by 1 base and J by 7 bases, with 13 bases between them. CDR1 GTSNPN and CDR2 SVGIG come from the germline V gene (reference sequence). The CDR3 extends over 13 amino acids. Here the CDR3 reads CAWSGGTGSGYTF. The DNA of the CDR3 is TGTGCCTGGAGTGGAGGAACCGGGAGTGGCTACACCTTC. The entire variable domain, with the rest obtained from reference TRBV30 and TRBJ1-2, is as follows: SQTIHQWPATLVQPVGSPLSLECTVEGTSNPNLYWYRQAAGRGLQLLFYSVGIGQISSEVPQNLSASRPQDRQFILSSKKLLLSDSGFYLCAWSGGTGSGYTFGSGTRLTVV.

This clonotype was found once. V is TRBV19 and J is TRBJ1-1, with 10 bases lining up with TRBD1. Germline-derived CDR1 and CDR2 are LNHDA and SQIVND (reference sequence). The J segment lost 4 bases and the V segment lost 7 bases, leaving 12 bases of the junction unmatched. CDR3 size: 16 residues. Here the CDR3 reads CASNPSGWTGGTEAFF. The CDR3 nucleotides are TGTGCCAGTAACCCCAGCGGCTGGACAGGGGGCACTGAAGCTTTCTTT.

This sequence joins TRBV18 and TRBJ2-1, with TRBD1 as a possible D gene (5 bases). Germline V lookup: CDR1 KGHSH, CDR2 LQKENI. The V end was cut by 6 bases, the J end by 2 bases, with 11 bases between. CDR3 length: 14 amino acids. The CDR3 coding sequence is TGTGCCAGCTCGATCTGGGGCACCTACAATGAGCAGTTCTTC. Protein product: CASSIWGTYNEQFF.

This clonotype appeared once. J is TRBJ1-1 and V is TRBV7-9; D call uncertain. In germline, CDR1 is SEHNR, CDR2 FQNEAQ (reference sequence). The CDR3 covers 15 residues. V was clipped by 4 bases and J by 4 bases, with 16 bases between them. In DNA, the CDR3 is TGTGCCAGCAGCTCCCTTACCGGGCGGGGCACTGAAGCTTTCTTT. Translated: CASSSLTGRGTEAFF.

The chain is built from TRBV3-1 and TRBJ2-7; TRBD2 is a possible D gene (5 bases). Trimming stripped 9 bases from V and 7 bases from J, with 13 bases between. Germline V gives CDR1 LGHDT, CDR2 YNNKEL (reference sequence). This CDR3 has 11 residues. CDR3 sequence (DNA): TGTGCCAGTCGTGGACTGGGGGAGCAGTACTTC. As protein: CASRGLGEQYF.

The gene calls are TRBV6-2 or TRBV6-3 and TRBJ2-3; TRBD1 agrees at 8 bases. V gave up 5 bases and J gave up 4 bases; unmatched junction bases: 14. The CDR3 loop spans 17 amino acids. Germline V gene lookup returns CDR1 MNHEY and CDR2 SVGEGT. The CDR3 DNA reads as TGTGCCAGCAGTCCCGGGACAGGTTCCACGTGGGCAGATACGCAGTATTTT. Protein: CASSPGTGSTWADTQYF.

V usage is TRBV29-1 and J usage is TRBJ1-1, with D possibly TRBD1 on 5 matching bases. Deletions cut 5 bases from V and 0 bases from J, with 10 bases between. CDR1 SQVTM and CDR2 ANQGSEA come from the germline V gene. The length of the CDR3 is 13 residues. Here the CDR3 DNA reads TGCAGCGTTCCGGGACTTTTGAACACTGAAGCTTTCTTT. As protein: CSVPGLLNTEAFF.

This chain links TRBV5-1 with TRBJ2-7, with D unresolved. Germline CDR1 is SGHRS and CDR2 is YFSETQ. The CDR3 extends over 12 amino acids. V shed 4 bases and J shed 0 bases, with 5 bases lying between them. CDR3 DNA: TGCGCCAGCAGCGAGGTCTCCTACGAGCAGTACTTC. Its protein is CASSEVSYEQYF.

The genes are TRBV5-6 and TRBJ1-2; TRBD1 might be the D (6 bases). The length of the CDR3 is 16 residues. Germline values: CDR1 SGHDT, CDR2 YYEEEE. With 4 bases removed from V and 4 bases from J, the gap between germline ends came to 20 bases. In nucleotides, the CDR3 is TGTGCCAGCAGCCTGGTCCGCGGGGGCGACGGCTATGGCTACACCTTC. Its protein is CASSLVRGGDGYGYTF. Combining the CDR3 with reference TRBV5-6 and TRBJ1-2 gives the whole variable domain DAGVTQSPTHLIKTRGQQVTLRCSPKSGHDTVSWYQQALGQGPQFIFQYYEEEERQRGNFPDRFSGHQFPNYSSELNVNALLLGDSALYLCASSLVRGGDGYGYTFGSGTRLTVV.

The V call is TRBV7-2, the J call TRBJ2-7; 7 bases match TRBD2. Losses at the gene ends were 4 bases for V and 6 bases for J; bases not matched to a gene: 9. The germline V gene encodes CDR1 SGHTA and CDR2 FQGNSA. The CDR3 runs 14 residues. The CDR3 region is CASSSSAGLGEQYF. CDR3 nucleotides: TGTGCCAGCAGCTCCTCAGCGGGGCTTGGCGAGCAGTACTTC.